This T cell receptor beta chain appears in the sequencing data of a study of shared clonotypes between healthy human individuals. General study findings and limits: The rarefaction results pointed to incomplete sorted-subset sequencing despite large depth. Non-shared clonotypes had lower generation probabilities than those shared by all four donors.

Each PCR replicate from the sorted subsets contained 150 to 200 ng DNA, which is some 32,000 T cell genomes. Profiled with immunoSEQ multiplex PCR; TCRdb holds only in-frame clones, not every one. The data hold about 79,000 clones, with around 57% observed a single time. A remark on this clone: Its antigen is unidentified.

Germline assignment: CDR1 SGHRS and CDR2 YFSETQ. The CDR3 loop spans 14 amino acids. V was pared by 8 bases and J by 3 bases, with 18 bases between. This receptor was obtained from a man aged 30-40 years in good health. Source material: memory CD8+ T cells sorted from blood. Noted subset: CD45RO+ cells pooled with CCR7-negative TemRA cells. This chain joins TRBV5-1 and TRBJ2-7; the D is unclear. The CDR3 sequence: CASQDLHTNYEQYF. The CDR3 DNA reads as TGCGCCAGTCAAGACCTCCACACAAACTACGAGCAGTACTTC. The full variable domain, in which reference TRBV5-1 and TRBJ2-7 provide the parts outside the CDR3, is KAGVTQTPRYLIKTRGQQVTLSCSPISGHRSVSWYQQTPGQGLQFLFEYFSETQRNKGNFPGRFSGRQFSNSRSEMNVSTLELGDSALYLCASQDLHTNYEQYFGPGTRLTVT.